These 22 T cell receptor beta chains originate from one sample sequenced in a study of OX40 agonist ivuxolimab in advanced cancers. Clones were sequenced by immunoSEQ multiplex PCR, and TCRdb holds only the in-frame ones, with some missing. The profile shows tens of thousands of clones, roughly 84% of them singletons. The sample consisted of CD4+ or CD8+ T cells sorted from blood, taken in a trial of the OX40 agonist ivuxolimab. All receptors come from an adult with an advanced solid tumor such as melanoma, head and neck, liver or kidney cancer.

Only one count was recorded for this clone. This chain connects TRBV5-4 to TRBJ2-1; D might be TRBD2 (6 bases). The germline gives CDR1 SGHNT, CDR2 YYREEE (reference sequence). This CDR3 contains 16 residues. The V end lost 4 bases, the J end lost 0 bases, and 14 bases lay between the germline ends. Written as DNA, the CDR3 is TGTGCCAGCAGCCACCATAGCGGAAGCTCCTACAATGAGCAGTTCTTC. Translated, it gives CASSHHSGSSYNEQFF.

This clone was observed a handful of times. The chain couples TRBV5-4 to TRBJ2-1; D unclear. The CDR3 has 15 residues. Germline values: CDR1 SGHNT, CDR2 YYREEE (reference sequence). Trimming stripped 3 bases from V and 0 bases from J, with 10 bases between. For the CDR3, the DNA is TGTGCCAGCAGCTCACCATACAGCTCCTACAATGAGCAGTTCTTC. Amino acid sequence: CASSSPYSSYNEQFF.

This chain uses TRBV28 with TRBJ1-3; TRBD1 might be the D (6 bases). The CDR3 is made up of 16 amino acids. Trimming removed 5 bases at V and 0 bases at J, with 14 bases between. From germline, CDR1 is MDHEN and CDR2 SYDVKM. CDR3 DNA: TGTGCCAGCAGTCCCCCGACAGGTCTCTCTGGAAACACCATATATTTT. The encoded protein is CASSPPTGLSGNTIYF.

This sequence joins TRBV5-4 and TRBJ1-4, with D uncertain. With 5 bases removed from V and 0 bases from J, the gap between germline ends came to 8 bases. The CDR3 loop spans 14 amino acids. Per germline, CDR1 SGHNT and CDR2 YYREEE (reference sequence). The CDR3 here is CASRDTSTNEKLFF. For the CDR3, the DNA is TGTGCCAGCAGAGACACCTCAACTAATGAAAAACTGTTTTTT. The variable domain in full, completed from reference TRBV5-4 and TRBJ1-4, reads ETGVTQSPTHLIKTRGQQVTLRCSSQSGHNTVSWYQQALGQGPQFIFQYYREEENGRGNFPPRFSGLQFPNYSSELNVNALELDDSALYLCASRDTSTNEKLFFGSGTQLSVL.

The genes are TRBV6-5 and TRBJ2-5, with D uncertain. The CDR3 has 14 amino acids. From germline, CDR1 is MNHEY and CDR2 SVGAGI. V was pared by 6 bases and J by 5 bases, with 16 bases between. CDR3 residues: CASRRQETWETQYF. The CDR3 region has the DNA TGTGCCAGCAGGAGACAAGAGACGTGGGAGACCCAGTACTTC.

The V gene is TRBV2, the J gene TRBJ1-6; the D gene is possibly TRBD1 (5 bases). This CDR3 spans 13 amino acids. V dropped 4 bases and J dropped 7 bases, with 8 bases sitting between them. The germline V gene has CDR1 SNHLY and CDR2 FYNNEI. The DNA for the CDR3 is TGTGCCAGCAGTGCCCGACAGAATTCACCCCTCCACTTT. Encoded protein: CASSARQNSPLHF.

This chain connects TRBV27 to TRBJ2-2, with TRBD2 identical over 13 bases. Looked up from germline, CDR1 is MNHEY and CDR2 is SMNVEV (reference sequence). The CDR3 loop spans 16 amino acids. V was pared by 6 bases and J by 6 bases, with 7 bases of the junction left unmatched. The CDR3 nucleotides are TGTGCCAGCAGAGCACTAGCGGGGGGGCCGTCCGGGGAGCTGTTTTTT. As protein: CASRALAGGPSGELFF.

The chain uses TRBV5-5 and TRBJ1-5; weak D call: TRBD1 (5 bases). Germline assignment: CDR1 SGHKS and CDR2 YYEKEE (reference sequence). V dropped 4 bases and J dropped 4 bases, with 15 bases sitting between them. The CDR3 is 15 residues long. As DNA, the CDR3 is TGTGCCAGCAGCCAGCAGGACATCGCGAATCAGCCCCAGCATTTT. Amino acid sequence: CASSQQDIANQPQHF. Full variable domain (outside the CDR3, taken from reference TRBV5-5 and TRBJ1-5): DAGVTQSPTHLIKTRGQQVTLRCSPISGHKSVSWYQQVLGQGPQFIFQYYEKEERGRGNFPDRFSARQFPNYSSELNVNALLLGDSALYLCASSQQDIANQPQHFGDGTRLSIL.

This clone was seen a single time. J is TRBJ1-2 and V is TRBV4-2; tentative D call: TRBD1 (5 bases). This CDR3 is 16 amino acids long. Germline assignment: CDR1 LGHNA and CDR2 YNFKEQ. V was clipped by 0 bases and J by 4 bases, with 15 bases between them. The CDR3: CASSQEGQTASYGYTF. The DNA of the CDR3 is TGTGCCAGCAGCCAAGAAGGCCAGACAGCAAGCTATGGCTACACCTTC.

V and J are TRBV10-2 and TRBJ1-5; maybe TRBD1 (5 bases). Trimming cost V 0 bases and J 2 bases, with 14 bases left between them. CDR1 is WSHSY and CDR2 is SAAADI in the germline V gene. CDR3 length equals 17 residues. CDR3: CASSESPRVMGNQPQHF. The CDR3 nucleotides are TGCGCCAGCAGTGAGTCGCCCAGGGTGATGGGCAATCAGCCCCAGCATTTT.

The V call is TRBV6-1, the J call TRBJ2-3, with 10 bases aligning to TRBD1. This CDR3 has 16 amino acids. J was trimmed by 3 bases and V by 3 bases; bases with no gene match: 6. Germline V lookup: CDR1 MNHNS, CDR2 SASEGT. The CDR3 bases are TGTGCCAGCAGTGAGATCATGGGACAGGGGACAGATACGCAGTATTTT. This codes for CASSEIMGQGTDTQYF.

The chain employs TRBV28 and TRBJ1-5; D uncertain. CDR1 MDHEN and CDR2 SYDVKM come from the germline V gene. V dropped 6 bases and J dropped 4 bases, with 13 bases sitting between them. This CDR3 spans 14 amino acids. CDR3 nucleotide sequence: TGTGCCAGCAGCCCCGAGACAAGAAATCAGCCCCAGCATTTT. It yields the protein CASSPETRNQPQHF.

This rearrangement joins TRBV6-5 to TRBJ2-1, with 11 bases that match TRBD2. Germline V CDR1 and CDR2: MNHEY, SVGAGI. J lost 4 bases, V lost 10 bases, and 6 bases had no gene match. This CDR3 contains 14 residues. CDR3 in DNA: TGTGCCACCCAGACTAGCGGGGTATACAATGAGCAGTTCTTC. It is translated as CATQTSGVYNEQFF.

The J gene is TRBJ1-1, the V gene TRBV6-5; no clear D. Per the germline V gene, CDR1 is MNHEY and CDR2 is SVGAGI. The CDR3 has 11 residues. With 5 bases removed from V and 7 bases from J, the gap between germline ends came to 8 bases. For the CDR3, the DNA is TGTGCCAGCAGTCTAGGAGGTGAAGCTTTCTTT. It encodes CASSLGGEAFF.

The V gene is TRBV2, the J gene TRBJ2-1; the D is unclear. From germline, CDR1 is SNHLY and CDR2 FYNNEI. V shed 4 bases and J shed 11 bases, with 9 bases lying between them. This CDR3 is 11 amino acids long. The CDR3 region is CASSASHQQFF. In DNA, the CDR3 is TGTGCCAGCAGTGCGTCCCACCAGCAGTTCTTC.

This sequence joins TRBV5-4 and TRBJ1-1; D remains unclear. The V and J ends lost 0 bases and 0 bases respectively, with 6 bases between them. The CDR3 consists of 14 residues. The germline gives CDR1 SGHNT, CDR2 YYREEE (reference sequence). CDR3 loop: CASSLEAMNTEAFF. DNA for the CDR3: TGTGCCAGCAGCTTGGAGGCAATGAACACTGAAGCTTTCTTT.

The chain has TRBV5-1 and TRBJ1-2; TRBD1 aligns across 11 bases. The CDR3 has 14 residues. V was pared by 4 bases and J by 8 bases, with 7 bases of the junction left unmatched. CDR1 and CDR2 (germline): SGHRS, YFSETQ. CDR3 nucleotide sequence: TGCGCCAGCAGCACGGGACAGGGGGATTCGGGCTACACCTTC. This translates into CASSTGQGDSGYTF.

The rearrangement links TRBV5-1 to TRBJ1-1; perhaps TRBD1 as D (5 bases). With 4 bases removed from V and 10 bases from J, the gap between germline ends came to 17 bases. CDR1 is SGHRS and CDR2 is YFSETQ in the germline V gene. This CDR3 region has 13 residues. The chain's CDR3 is CASSPLSGSRAFF. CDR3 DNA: TGCGCCAGCAGCCCTTTATCAGGGAGCAGAGCTTTCTTT. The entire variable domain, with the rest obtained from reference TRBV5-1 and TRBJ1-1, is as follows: KAGVTQTPRYLIKTRGQQVTLSCSPISGHRSVSWYQQTPGQGLQFLFEYFSETQRNKGNFPGRFSGRQFSNSRSEMNVSTLELGDSALYLCASSPLSGSRAFFGQGTRLTVV.

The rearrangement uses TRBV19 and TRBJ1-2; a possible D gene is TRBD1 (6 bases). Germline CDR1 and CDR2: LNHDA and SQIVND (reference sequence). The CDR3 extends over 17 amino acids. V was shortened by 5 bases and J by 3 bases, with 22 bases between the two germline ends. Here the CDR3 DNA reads TGTGCCAGTAGTCCCACTAAAACAGGGTCAGTTGACTATGGCTACACCTTC. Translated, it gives CASSPTKTGSVDYGYTF.

CDR3 residues: CASSSKRGYTF. The CDR3 bases are TGTGCCAGCAGTTCCAAAAGAGGCTACACCTTC. V is TRBV28 and J is TRBJ1-2, with D uncertain. The CDR3 sequence is 11 residues long. From germline, CDR1 is MDHEN and CDR2 SYDVKM. The V end lost 4 bases, the J end lost 8 bases, and 8 bases lay between the germline ends.

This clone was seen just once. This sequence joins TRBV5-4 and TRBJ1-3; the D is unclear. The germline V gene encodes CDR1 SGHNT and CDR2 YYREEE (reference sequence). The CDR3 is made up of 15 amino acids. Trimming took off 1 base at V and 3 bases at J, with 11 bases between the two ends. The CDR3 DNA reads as TGTGCCAGCAGCTTGAGAGTCGGAGGTGGAAACACCATATATTTT. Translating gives CASSLRVGGGNTIYF.

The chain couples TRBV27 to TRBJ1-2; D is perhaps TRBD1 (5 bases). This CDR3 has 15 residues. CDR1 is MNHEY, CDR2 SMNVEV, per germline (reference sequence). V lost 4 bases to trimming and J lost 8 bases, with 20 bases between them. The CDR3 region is CASSSRPSGTEGYTF. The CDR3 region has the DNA TGTGCCAGCAGTTCCCGACCCTCAGGGACCGAGGGCTACACCTTC.